This T cell receptor (beta chain) was obtained from a study of blood T cells in healthy people across ages. Study findings and constraints: Donor CMV status was unknown, possibly confounding expanded clonotype changes.

This clonotype showed up many times. What it recognizes is unknown. Germline V gives CDR1 SGHTA, CDR2 FQGNSA. Trimming shortened V by 1 base and J by 0 bases, and 9 bases separated the two germline ends. This CDR3 is 15 amino acids long. Through a sample-barcoded 5' primer and a J-beta primer mix, a second PCR was run for roughly 7 to 12 cycles. TCRdb processed the 5' RACE reads anew with MiXCR; each CDR3 protein has one entry. The data show fewer than 1,000,000 distinct CDR3 sequences, 46% seen once. Sequenced material: blood. The rearrangement links TRBV7-2 to TRBJ2-5; D is possibly TRBD1 (5 bases). This clonotype was obtained from an elderly man in good health. The CDR3 is CASSLVQAYQETQYF. The CDR3 DNA follows: TGTGCCAGCAGCTTAGTACAGGCGTACCAAGAGACCCAGTACTTC.